These 15 T cell receptor beta chains share one sample of origin, sequenced in a study of PD-L1 blockade in urothelial cancer. Profiled with immunoSEQ multiplex PCR; TCRdb holds only in-frame clones, not every one. The sample lists approximately 39,000 clones, around 81% occurring once. Time point meaning: pretreatment peripheral blood. This material consisted of PBMCs, taken around atezolizumab (anti-PD-L1) treatment. The receptors derive from a man aged 80 or over with urothelial cancer.

The gene calls are TRBV5-5 and TRBJ1-2; D may be TRBD1 (6 bases). V was cut by 4 bases and J by 1 base, with 8 bases left in between. This CDR3 spans 13 amino acids. Germline values: CDR1 SGHKS, CDR2 YYEKEE (reference sequence). CDR3 in amino acids: CASSPDSNYGYTF. CDR3 DNA: TGTGCCAGCAGCCCGGACAGTAACTATGGCTACACCTTC.

The chain uses TRBV30 and TRBJ2-3; 7 nucleotides align to TRBD2. Germline V lookup: CDR1 GTSNPN, CDR2 SVGIG (reference sequence). CDR3 length equals 12 residues. Trimming cost V 7 bases and J 1 base; bases outside gene matches: 2. CDR3 in amino acids: CALAGGTDTQYF. The CDR3 DNA is TGTGCCTTGGCGGGAGGCACAGATACGCAGTATTTT.

This chain links TRBV7-8 with TRBJ1-5; 7 positions agree with TRBD1. Germline CDR1 SGHVS, CDR2 FQNEAQ. CDR3 length: 14 amino acids. V was clipped by 4 bases and J by 6 bases; unmatched bases: 6. The CDR3 here is CASSYRQGGQPQHF. The CDR3 DNA reads TGTGCCAGCAGCTATAGACAGGGAGGTCAGCCCCAGCATTTT.

J is TRBJ2-7 and V is TRBV4-3; no clear D. V was trimmed by 1 base and J by 0 bases, leaving 10 bases between them. CDR1 and CDR2 (germline): LGHNA, YSLEER. There are 15 residues in the CDR3. The CDR3 DNA reads as TGCGCCAGCAGCCAAGGTTTCTTAGACTCCTACGAGCAGTACTTC. Protein: CASSQGFLDSYEQYF.

This chain joins TRBV19 and TRBJ2-7; possible D gene TRBD2, 6 bases. V was shortened by 8 bases and J by 3 bases, with 23 bases between the two germline ends. The germline gives CDR1 LNHDA, CDR2 SQIVND (reference sequence). The length of the CDR3 is 16 residues. The CDR3 nucleotides read TGTGCCAGTGCCATGCGGGGTAGCGGATATTACTACGAGCAGTACTTC. Translation: CASAMRGSGYYYEQYF.

The chain recombines TRBV19 with TRBJ2-5, with D perhaps matching TRBD2 (5 bases). CDR3 length: 13 amino acids. The germline V gene encodes CDR1 LNHDA and CDR2 SQIVND (reference sequence). With 1 base removed from V and 7 bases from J, the gap between germline ends came to 10 bases. The CDR3 spells CASSIAGIGTQYF. The CDR3 DNA follows: TGTGCCAGTAGTATAGCGGGGATAGGGACCCAGTACTTC.

The chain links TRBV18 to TRBJ2-3; D gene ambiguous. The germline V gene has CDR1 KGHSH and CDR2 LQKENI. V was pared by 6 bases and J by 0 bases, with 7 bases between. The CDR3 runs 13 residues. The CDR3 spells CASSTDSTDTQYF. The CDR3 DNA sequence: TGTGCCAGCTCGACTGACAGCACAGATACGCAGTATTTT.

The gene calls are TRBV19 and TRBJ2-1, with 12 bases fitting TRBD2. CDR3 length equals 19 residues. Looked up from germline, CDR1 is LNHDA and CDR2 is SQIVND (reference sequence). Unmatched junction bases numbered 9, after V lost 3 bases and J lost 0 bases. CDR3 residues: CASSIAGTSGRSSYNEQFF. The CDR3 nucleotides are TGTGCCAGTAGTATTGCCGGGACTAGCGGGCGGAGCTCCTACAATGAGCAGTTCTTC.

V is TRBV7-2 and J is TRBJ1-4; the D is unclear. V dropped 1 base and J dropped 8 bases, with 8 bases sitting between them. The CDR3 spans 13 residues. Germline CDR1 and CDR2: SGHTA and FQGNSA. CDR3 residues: CASSLGASEKLFF. The CDR3 coding sequence is TGTGCCAGCAGCTTAGGGGCATCGGAAAAACTGTTTTTT.

The gene calls are TRBV6-5 and TRBJ1-1, with TRBD1 identical over 10 bases. Germline V gene data show CDR1 as MNHEY and CDR2 as SVGAGI. With V trimmed by 6 bases and J by 5 bases, 9 bases remained unmatched. The CDR3 covers 15 residues. The CDR3 DNA follows: TGTGCCAGCAGCCCCCCGGACAGGGGGGGGACTGAAGCTTTCTTT. Protein product: CASSPPDRGGTEAFF.

The chain uses TRBV5-4 and TRBJ2-1; tentative D call: TRBD2 (6 bases). This CDR3 has 15 amino acids. Germline V gives CDR1 SGHNT, CDR2 YYREEE (reference sequence). Deletions cut 1 base from V and 0 bases from J, with 8 bases between. The CDR3 loop reads CASSLPAGSYNEQFF. The DNA of the CDR3 is TGTGCCAGCAGCTTGCCAGCGGGCTCCTACAATGAGCAGTTCTTC.

The J gene is TRBJ1-3, the V gene TRBV6-1, with TRBD1 identical over 7 bases. The V gene end was trimmed by 7 bases and the J gene end by 3 bases; junction bases not matched to a gene: 6. Germline CDR1 reads MNHNS; CDR2 reads SASEGT. The CDR3 is made up of 14 amino acids. CDR3 DNA sequence: TGTGCCAGCAATCCAGGGGGAGTTGGAAACACCATATATTTT. Amino acids: CASNPGGVGNTIYF.

This chain uses TRBV9 with TRBJ2-5; the D gene is possibly TRBD2 (5 bases). Germline V gene lookup returns CDR1 SGDLS and CDR2 YYNGEE. V was clipped by 6 bases and J by 5 bases, with 14 bases between them. This CDR3 contains 13 residues. The CDR3 here is CASNSDSRETQYF. The CDR3 region has the DNA TGTGCCAGCAACTCGGACTCGCGGGAGACCCAGTACTTC.

The gene calls are TRBV5-4 and TRBJ2-2, with 10 bases fitting TRBD2. The CDR3 covers 17 residues. CDR1 and CDR2 (germline): SGHNT, YYREEE (reference sequence). J was trimmed by 1 base and V by 4 bases; bases with no gene match: 7. CDR3 nucleotides: TGTGCCAGCAGCGGACAAAGGACTAGCGGGAACACCGGGGAGCTGTTTTTT. This translates into CASSGQRTSGNTGELFF.

This chain uses TRBV5-1 with TRBJ2-1; 9 nucleotides align to TRBD2. The CDR3 has 14 residues. The V segment lost 4 bases and the J segment 6 bases; nucleotides outside the gene matches: 5. In germline, CDR1 is SGHRS, CDR2 YFSETQ. Written as DNA, the CDR3 is TGCGCCAGCAGCCCGGGACTAGCCCCCAATGAGCAGTTCTTC. Its protein is CASSPGLAPNEQFF.